The 30 T cell receptor beta chains reported below all come from one sample, sequenced in a study of T cell responses to AZD1222 COVID-19 vaccine. Here immunoSEQ multiplex PCR was the method, and the copy in TCRdb shows in-frame clones only, minus some. The table records about 160,000 clones, about 91% of them present only once. This sample comprised peripheral blood, obtained on day 0 of MenACWY control vaccination. Source of these receptors: an adult in good health.

This clone is a singleton in its sample. The chain recombines TRBV27 with TRBJ1-2, with TRBD1 matching over 9 bases. CDR1 MNHEY and CDR2 SMNVEV come from the germline V gene (reference sequence). The CDR3 runs to 14 residues. Trimming at V came to 5 bases and at J to 6 bases, leaving 7 bases not matched to a gene. The CDR3 bases are TGTGCCAGCAGTCATGGGACAGGGTATCATGGCTACACCTTC. Translation gives CASSHGTGYHGYTF.

V usage is TRBV2 and J usage is TRBJ1-6, with TRBD1 matching 8 bases. CDR1 and CDR2 from the germline V gene are SNHLY and FYNNEI. Germline trimming cut 6 bases from V and 7 bases from J; bases unmatched to any gene: 8. This CDR3 spans 15 amino acids. The CDR3 region is CASSLQGALNSPLHF. In DNA form, the CDR3 reads TGTGCCAGCAGCCTCCAGGGGGCGCTGAATTCACCCCTCCACTTT. Complete variable domain (other parts from reference TRBV2 and TRBJ1-6): EPEVTQTPSHQVTQMGQEVILRCVPISNHLYFYWYRQILGQKVEFLVSFYNNEISEKSEIFDDQFSVERPDGSNFTLKIRSTKLEDSAMYFCASSLQGALNSPLHFGNGTRLTVT.

About this clone itself: At the DNA level, this CDR3 is encoded by other sequences in the same sample as well. The rearrangement uses TRBV2 and TRBJ1-5; maybe TRBD1 (5 bases). The CDR3 sequence is 13 residues long. Germline-derived CDR1 and CDR2 are SNHLY and FYNNEI. With 6 bases removed from V and 2 bases from J, the gap between germline ends came to 8 bases. This CDR3 is CASRRGGNQPQHF. Written as DNA, the CDR3 is TGTGCCAGCAGAAGGGGCGGCAATCAGCCCCAGCATTTT.

The genes are TRBV7-9 and TRBJ2-1; 8 nucleotides agree with TRBD2. The CDR3 totals 15 residues. J was trimmed by 7 bases and V by 5 bases; bases with no gene match: 10. CDR1 and CDR2 (germline): SEHNR, FQNEAQ (reference sequence). This CDR3 is CASSPLREGVNEQFF. CDR3 nucleotides: TGTGCCAGCAGCCCCCTCCGGGAGGGGGTAAATGAGCAGTTCTTC.

Remarks on this clone: Its ends do not fully match the called genes, so a read error is possible. The V and J genes are TRBV7-7 and TRBJ2-3, with D possibly being TRBD2 (6 bases). CDR3 size: 15 residues. CDR1 SSHAT and CDR2 FNYEAQ come from the germline V gene (reference sequence). The CDR3 loop is CASSPDGGSTDTQYF. In nucleotides, the CDR3 is TGTGCTAGCAGCCCAGACGGGGGAAGCACAGATACGCAGTATTTT.

The V gene is TRBV10-1, the J gene TRBJ2-7; the D gene is possibly TRBD1 (5 bases). This CDR3 has 17 residues. Trimming left V 3 bases short and J 2 bases short, with 20 bases between. Germline-derived CDR1 and CDR2 are WNHNN and SYGVQD (reference sequence). CDR3: CASSDFSTPGRAYEQYF. Here the CDR3 DNA reads TGCGCCAGCAGTGATTTTTCAACGCCCGGCAGGGCCTACGAGCAGTACTTC.

The chain has TRBV28 and TRBJ2-3; tentative D call: TRBD2 (5 bases). Germline V CDR1 and CDR2: MDHEN, SYDVKM. The V and J ends lost 7 bases and 1 base respectively, with 15 bases between them. This CDR3 has 15 residues. CDR3: CASTSPGYGTDTQYF. CDR3 DNA: TGTGCCAGCACCTCTCCGGGGTACGGCACAGATACGCAGTATTTT.

The J gene is TRBJ1-4, the V gene TRBV7-9; weak D call: TRBD1 (6 bases). From germline, CDR1 is SEHNR and CDR2 FQNEAQ (reference sequence). The length of the CDR3 is 15 residues. Trimming shortened V by 5 bases and J by 7 bases, and 17 bases separated the two germline ends. The CDR3 nucleotides read TGTGCCAGCAGCCGGTCGGAGGGGGGGTTTGAAAAACTGTTTTTT. The encoded protein is CASSRSEGGFEKLFF.

V is TRBV6-2 or TRBV6-3 and J is TRBJ2-3; 8 bases fit TRBD1. V was pared by 2 bases and J by 6 bases, with 10 bases of the junction left unmatched. The CDR3 runs 16 residues. Germline V gene data show CDR1 as MNHEY and CDR2 as SVGEGT. CDR3 DNA: TGTGCCAGCAGTTACCTTCCGGGACAGGCAGGGGATACGCAGTATTTT. It translates to CASSYLPGQAGDTQYF.

This clone has just a few counts. The chain couples TRBV7-9 to TRBJ1-2; the D gene is possibly TRBD1 (5 bases). CDR3 length: 16 residues. Germline CDR1 and CDR2: SEHNR and FQNEAQ (reference sequence). V was clipped by 5 bases and J by 5 bases, with 21 bases between them. CDR3: CASSPSGAGWGYGYTF. DNA for the CDR3: TGTGCCAGCAGCCCTAGCGGGGCCGGCTGGGGGTATGGCTACACCTTC.

This clone was counted only a few times. CDR3 DNA: TGTGCCAGCAGCTTAGACCGCGGGAGTACCTACGAGCAGTACTTC. Residues: CASSLDRGSTYEQYF. The rearrangement links TRBV7-2 to TRBJ2-7, with TRBD2 matching over 7 bases. CDR3 size: 15 residues. Trimming at V came to 1 base and at J to 2 bases, leaving 5 bases not matched to a gene. Germline V lookup: CDR1 SGHTA, CDR2 FQGNSA.

This sequence joins TRBV5-1 and TRBJ2-7, with 7 positions matching TRBD2. With V trimmed by 1 base and J by 4 bases, 5 bases remained unmatched. The CDR3 consists of 14 residues. Germline CDR1 SGHRS, CDR2 YFSETQ. The CDR3 reads CASSLTGGGYEQYF. The DNA of the CDR3 is TGCGCCAGCAGCTTGACGGGAGGCGGGTACGAGCAGTACTTC.

The chain combines TRBV10-3 with TRBJ2-7; TRBD2 matches at 8 bases. After removal of 8 bases from V and 2 bases from J, the junction contained 11 bases not matched to a gene. From germline, CDR1 is ENHRY and CDR2 SYGVKD. The CDR3 length is 15 residues. This CDR3 reads CAIRGGGLATYEQYF. The CDR3 coding sequence is TGTGCCATCCGGGGGGGCGGGCTAGCGACCTACGAGCAGTACTTC.

The V gene is TRBV6-2 or TRBV6-3, the J gene TRBJ2-1, with no clear D. The V end was cut by 4 bases, the J end by 5 bases, with 9 bases between. The germline V gene encodes CDR1 MNHEY and CDR2 SVGEGT. The CDR3 has 13 amino acids. The CDR3 DNA follows: TGTGCCAGCAGTTGGGCTGCAAACAATGAGCAGTTCTTC. Translation gives CASSWAANNEQFF.

The CDR3 DNA follows: TGCGCCAGCACATTAGAGGGGCCCCAGCATTTT. It yields the protein CASTLEGPQHF. V is TRBV23-1 and J is TRBJ1-5; D unresolved. TRBV23-1 is identified as an open reading frame with a role that is uncertain. Trimming left V 7 bases short and J 9 bases short, with 10 bases between. The CDR3 runs 11 residues.

The gene calls are TRBV6-5 and TRBJ2-5; tentative D call: TRBD2 (7 bases). The CDR3 loop spans 15 amino acids. Trimming took off 0 bases at V and 5 bases at J, with 13 bases between the two ends. In germline, CDR1 is MNHEY, CDR2 SVGAGI. This chain's CDR3 is CASSYSRGGGETQYF. The CDR3 DNA reads as TGTGCCAGCAGTTACTCGAGGGGGGGCGGCGAGACCCAGTACTTC.

V usage is TRBV19 and J usage is TRBJ1-2; D unclear. The CDR3 extends over 15 amino acids. Per the germline V gene, CDR1 is LNHDA and CDR2 is SQIVND (reference sequence). Trimming left V 5 bases short and J 4 bases short, with 17 bases between. CDR3 sequence: CASSQSTRSFYGYTF. The CDR3 DNA is TGTGCCAGTAGTCAGTCGACCCGGTCTTTCTATGGCTACACCTTC. The whole variable domain, filled in from reference TRBV19 and TRBJ1-2, reads DGGITQSPKYLFRKEGQNVTLSCEQNLNHDAMYWYRQDPGQGLRLIYYSQIVNDFQKGDIAEGYSVSREKKESFPLTVTSAQKNPTAFYLCASSQSTRSFYGYTFGSGTRLTVV.

The chain is built from TRBV30 and TRBJ2-3; D is unclear. The CDR3 totals 14 residues. Per the germline V gene, CDR1 is GTSNPN and CDR2 is SVGIG (reference sequence). V was trimmed by 0 bases and J by 4 bases, leaving 11 bases between them. CDR3 protein: CAWSVDRLADTQYF. The CDR3 coding sequence is TGTGCCTGGAGTGTAGATAGGCTCGCAGATACGCAGTATTTT.

This chain uses TRBV24-1 with TRBJ2-1; D is unclear. V lost 1 base and J 7 bases, leaving 7 bases between the germline ends. The CDR3 covers 13 residues. Germline CDR1 and CDR2: KGHDR and SFDVKD. The CDR3 bases are TGTGCCACCAGTGATTTTAGCTCGAATGAGCAGTTCTTC. Its translation is CATSDFSSNEQFF.

The genes are TRBV30 and TRBJ1-2; D uncertain. Germline-derived CDR1 and CDR2 are GTSNPN and SVGIG (reference sequence). Trimming pared 5 bases from V and 3 bases from J, leaving 10 bases between. The CDR3 extends over 12 amino acids. CDR3 in DNA: TGTGCCTGGGAATCCAGTTACTATGGCTACACCTTC. Translated, it gives CAWESSYYGYTF.

This clone was detected a few times. The chain uses TRBV5-1 and TRBJ1-4; no firm D call. This CDR3 has 16 amino acids. In germline, CDR1 is SGHRS, CDR2 YFSETQ. The V end lost 2 bases, the J end lost 1 base, and 12 bases lay between the germline ends. CDR3: CASSLQTWGTNEKLFF. CDR3 sequence (DNA): TGCGCCAGCAGCTTACAGACCTGGGGAACTAATGAAAAACTGTTTTTT.

The CDR3 is CASSLSGRATDTQYF. Written as DNA, the CDR3 is TGTGCCAGCAGCTTGAGCGGGAGGGCCACAGATACGCAGTATTTT. The chain couples TRBV7-3 to TRBJ2-3; 10 bases fit TRBD2. The CDR3 extends over 15 amino acids. V trimming: 3 bases; J trimming: 2 bases; junction bases outside the gene matches: 2. The germline V gene has CDR1 SGHTA and CDR2 FQGTGA.

V gene TRBV5-1 combines with J gene TRBJ2-2; D is unresolved. The CDR3 has 16 residues. Germline CDR1 SGHRS, CDR2 YFSETQ. Trimming took 4 bases from V and 0 from J, leaving 13 bases between them. CDR3 residues: CASSPTRTTNTGELFF. The CDR3 nucleotides are TGCGCCAGCAGCCCAACCCGGACCACGAACACCGGGGAGCTGTTTTTT.

V and J are TRBV7-9 and TRBJ1-1; D remains unclear. V was shortened by 8 bases and J by 7 bases, with 8 bases between the two germline ends. CDR3 length: 10 residues. From germline, CDR1 is SEHNR and CDR2 FQNEAQ (reference sequence). The CDR3 DNA is TGTGCCAGCCACCAAGGTGAAGCTTTCTTT. Protein: CASHQGEAFF. Together with reference TRBV7-9 and TRBJ1-1, the CDR3 gives the full variable domain: DTGVSQNPRHKITKRGQNVTFRCDPISEHNRLYWYRQTLGQGPEFLTYFQNEAQLEKSRLLSDRFSAERPKGSFSTLEIQRTEQGDSAMYLCASHQGEAFFGQGTRLTVV.

V and J are TRBV7-9 and TRBJ2-1; possible D gene TRBD2, 5 bases. V lost 1 base and J 5 bases, leaving 12 bases between the germline ends. There are 15 residues in the CDR3. Per the germline V gene, CDR1 is SEHNR and CDR2 is FQNEAQ (reference sequence). The CDR3 DNA sequence: TGTGCCAGCAGCTTAGGCGGGCCCGGCGACAATGAGCAGTTCTTC. Protein sequence: CASSLGGPGDNEQFF.

The rearrangement joins TRBV6-4 to TRBJ2-4; D possibly corresponds to TRBD1 (6 bases). Germline-derived CDR1 and CDR2 are MRHNA and SNTAGT. Trimming pared 5 bases from V and 6 bases from J, leaving 11 bases between. This CDR3 is 13 amino acids long. CDR3 residues: CASSPETGNIQYF. Written as DNA, the CDR3 is TGTGCCAGCAGTCCCGAGACAGGAAACATTCAGTACTTC.

The chain carries TRBV7-3 and TRBJ2-2, with D unresolved. Germline V gene sequence: CDR1 SGHTA, CDR2 FQGTGA. The CDR3 is 13 amino acids. The V gene lost 0 bases and the J gene lost 8 bases, with 7 bases spanning the gap. The CDR3 DNA reads as TGTGCCAGCAGCTTAACCGAAGGGGGGGAGCTGTTTTTT. Residues: CASSLTEGGELFF.

The CDR3 region has the DNA TGTGCCAGCAGCCCTGGTGGGGCGCAAGAGACCCAGTACTTC. This translates into CASSPGGAQETQYF. This sequence joins TRBV5-4 and TRBJ2-5, with a possible D match to TRBD1 (5 bases). Germline assignment: CDR1 SGHNT and CDR2 YYREEE (reference sequence). Deletions cut 4 bases from V and 2 bases from J, with 12 bases between. CDR3 size: 14 residues. The full variable domain, its missing parts supplied by reference TRBV5-4 and TRBJ2-5, is ETGVTQSPTHLIKTRGQQVTLRCSSQSGHNTVSWYQQALGQGPQFIFQYYREEENGRGNFPPRFSGLQFPNYSSELNVNALELDDSALYLCASSPGGAQETQYFGPGTRLLVL.

The chain couples TRBV19 to TRBJ2-4; D is ambiguous. CDR3 length: 14 amino acids. V was trimmed by 7 bases and J by 0 bases, leaving 10 bases between them. CDR1 is LNHDA, CDR2 SQIVND, per germline (reference sequence). Written as DNA, the CDR3 is TGTGCCAGTACTCCTGGAATAGCCAAAAACATTCAGTACTTC. Protein product: CASTPGIAKNIQYF. Looking up the rest from reference TRBV19 and TRBJ2-4 gives the full variable domain: DGGITQSPKYLFRKEGQNVTLSCEQNLNHDAMYWYRQDPGQGLRLIYYSQIVNDFQKGDIAEGYSVSREKKESFPLTVTSAQKNPTAFYLCASTPGIAKNIQYFGAGTRLSVL.

This clone was detected only a few times. This chain connects TRBV11-1 to TRBJ2-3; D not certain. Germline V gives CDR1 SGHAT, CDR2 FQDESV (reference sequence). V was cut by 5 bases and J by 4 bases, with 7 bases left in between. The CDR3 sequence is 12 residues long. This CDR3 reads CASSHQADTQYF. The CDR3 DNA reads TGTGCCAGCAGCCACCAAGCAGATACGCAGTATTTT.